The 20 T cell receptor beta chains reported below all come from one sample, sequenced in a study of T cells in tumors and immune-related adverse events. Sequencing used immunoSEQ multiplex PCR; TCRdb keeps in-frame clones, though not all of them. The repertoire holds about 2,500 clones, with roughly four fifths as singletons. The source was tumor tissue, collected from a patient treated with anti-PD-1 therapy. Receptor source: a female donor with metastatic renal cell carcinoma.

This clone was found once. CDR3 nucleotide sequence: TGTGCCAGCAGTTACACCGCTAGCGGGAGGTATAATGAGCAGTTCTTC. It is translated as CASSYTASGRYNEQFF. V is TRBV6-5 and J is TRBJ2-1; 11 nucleotides line up with TRBD2. Germline V gene lookup returns CDR1 MNHEY and CDR2 SVGAGI. The CDR3 totals 16 residues. J gave up 7 bases and V 2 bases, and 7 bases lay outside the gene matches.

This clone was seen once. The gene calls are TRBV30 and TRBJ1-1; perhaps TRBD1 as D (6 bases). The ends were cut back, 2 bases at V and 7 bases at J, with 23 bases in the middle. CDR3 length: 16 amino acids. Germline V gene sequence: CDR1 GTSNPN, CDR2 SVGIG (reference sequence). The CDR3 reads CAWSMDSGGYHVEAFF. The DNA for the CDR3 is TGTGCCTGGAGTATGGACAGCGGGGGTTATCATGTTGAAGCTTTCTTT.

Comments on this clone: The germline gene is not matched at one end of the junction; a read error may be the cause. This chain links TRBV7-9 with TRBJ2-3; 11 positions agree with TRBD2. The CDR3 has 15 residues. Germline V gene data show CDR1 as SEHNR and CDR2 as FQNEAQ (reference sequence). CDR3 nucleotide sequence: TGTGCCAGCAGTTTAGCGGGGGGGAGCACAGATACGCAGTATTTT. Translating it yields CASSLAGGSTDTQYF.

Only a few counts were recorded for this clone. The chain recombines TRBV28 with TRBJ2-5; tentative D call: TRBD2 (6 bases). With 6 bases removed from V and 2 bases from J, the gap between germline ends came to 13 bases. The V gene's germline CDR1 is MDHEN and CDR2 SYDVKM. This CDR3 region has 14 residues. As DNA, the CDR3 is TGTGCCAGCAGCCTTCGGGAGATTCAAGAGACCCAGTACTTC. Translated, it gives CASSLREIQETQYF.

This rearrangement joins TRBV11-1 to TRBJ1-2; TRBD1 aligns across 11 bases. The CDR3 covers 17 residues. The germline CDR1 and CDR2 sequences are SGHAT and FQDESV (reference sequence). V lost 5 bases, J lost 4 bases, and 12 bases stayed unmatched. CDR3 residues: CASSRSPGQGVGYGYTF. For the CDR3, the DNA is TGTGCCAGCAGCAGGTCCCCGGGACAGGGGGTCGGCTATGGCTACACCTTC.

The V gene is TRBV11-3, the J gene TRBJ1-1; no clear D. The ends were cut back, 5 bases at V and 8 bases at J, with 15 bases in the middle. Per the germline V gene, CDR1 is SGHNT and CDR2 is YENEEA. The CDR3 contains 13 residues. This CDR3 is CASSQEVMREAFF. CDR3 sequence (DNA): TGTGCCAGCAGCCAAGAGGTTATGCGCGAAGCTTTCTTT.

The chain recombines TRBV25-1 with TRBJ2-2; 10 nucleotides match TRBD2. The CDR3 contains 17 residues. V lost 4 bases and J lost 3; bases outside the gene matches: 8. Per the germline V gene, CDR1 is MGHDK and CDR2 is SYGVNS. This CDR3 reads CASSGFVAGGYTGELFF. DNA of the CDR3: TGTGCCAGCAGTGGATTCGTAGCGGGAGGATACACCGGGGAGCTGTTTTTT.

The J gene is TRBJ1-2, the V gene TRBV7-7; D may be TRBD1 (6 bases). Germline CDR1 reads SSHAT; CDR2 reads FNYEAQ (reference sequence). The CDR3 runs 15 residues. Trimming cost V 5 bases and J 8 bases, with 21 bases left between them. The CDR3 protein is CASSPLSGGQGGYTF. DNA of the CDR3: TGTGCCAGCAGCCCTCTATCCGGGGGGCAGGGGGGCTACACCTTC.

This clone was seen a few times. This chain uses TRBV5-1 with TRBJ2-5, with D uncertain. The CDR3 has 13 amino acids. Trimming removed 0 bases from V and 7 bases from J, with 10 bases in between. Germline assignment: CDR1 SGHRS and CDR2 YFSETQ. CDR3 nucleotide sequence: TGCGCCAGCAGCTTGGTTGGCAACCCGACCCAGTACTTC. Amino acids: CASSLVGNPTQYF.

This clone occurred once. The V call is TRBV14, the J call TRBJ2-3; 11 nucleotides line up with TRBD2. CDR3 length: 18 amino acids. The ends lost 9 bases at V and 2 bases at J; junction bases unmatched: 16. In germline, CDR1 is SGHDN, CDR2 FVKESK. The DNA of the CDR3 is TGTGCCAGAACCCAAGGGACTAGCGGTTCTCGACCCACAGATACGCAGTATTTT. This codes for CARTQGTSGSRPTDTQYF.

The CDR3 DNA reads TGCGCCAGCAGCTTGGAAGGGGTAGGCTCTGAAGCTTTCTTT. Its protein product is CASSLEGVGSEAFF. V usage is TRBV5-1 and J usage is TRBJ1-1; weak D call: TRBD1 (5 bases). V dropped 0 bases and J dropped 6 bases, with 12 bases sitting between them. Germline values: CDR1 SGHRS, CDR2 YFSETQ. The CDR3 covers 14 residues.

This chain joins TRBV5-1 and TRBJ2-5; TRBD2 matches at 9 bases. Germline V gene lookup returns CDR1 SGHRS and CDR2 YFSETQ. The CDR3 spans 15 residues. V lost 1 base, J lost 4 bases, and 5 bases stayed unmatched. The CDR3 loop reads CASSLSVSGGETQYF. In DNA form, the CDR3 reads TGCGCCAGCAGCTTGAGTGTTAGCGGGGGAGAGACCCAGTACTTC.

V is TRBV5-1 and J is TRBJ2-7, with D possibly being TRBD1 (6 bases). The V gene's germline CDR1 is SGHRS and CDR2 YFSETQ. The length of the CDR3 is 13 residues. With 1 base removed from V and 3 bases from J, the gap between germline ends came to 8 bases. The CDR3 loop is CASSLQDSYEQYF. The CDR3 coding sequence is TGCGCCAGCAGCTTGCAGGACAGCTACGAGCAGTACTTC.

This clone came up a few times. This rearrangement joins TRBV10-3 to TRBJ2-1, with D tentatively TRBD2 (5 bases). Germline loops: CDR1 ENHRY, CDR2 SYGVKD. V dropped 0 bases and J dropped 13 bases, with 13 bases sitting between them. CDR3 length: 13 amino acids. The CDR3: CAISESLASPQFF. The CDR3 DNA follows: TGTGCCATCAGTGAGTCCTTGGCTAGCCCCCAGTTCTTC.

The chain carries TRBV30 and TRBJ2-1; 7 bases are shared with TRBD2. The CDR3 totals 11 residues. CDR1 and CDR2 (germline): GTSNPN, SVGIG (reference sequence). V gave up 2 bases and J gave up 15 bases; unmatched junction bases: 7. The chain's CDR3 is CAWSSGTTRFF. The CDR3, as DNA: TGTGCCTGGAGTTCCGGGACTACTAGGTTCTTC.

This clone was detected only a few times. The V gene is TRBV28, the J gene TRBJ1-1; 12 bases are a match to TRBD1. Germline CDR1 is MDHEN and CDR2 is SYDVKM. V lost 1 base to trimming and J lost 1 base; unmatched junction nucleotides: 4. The CDR3 totals 17 residues. CDR3 coding DNA: TGTGCCAGCAGTTTATTGGGGACAGGGGGCCCGAACACTGAAGCTTTCTTT. Residues: CASSLLGTGGPNTEAFF.

The V and J genes are TRBV6-6 and TRBJ2-1, with D perhaps matching TRBD2 (5 bases). Germline lookup yields CDR1 MNHNY and CDR2 SVGAGI (reference sequence). The CDR3 has 12 residues. V shed 4 bases and J shed 8 bases, with 9 bases lying between them. Here the CDR3 DNA reads TGTGCCAGCAGTTCCCCGCGGGATGAGCAGTTCTTC. Protein product: CASSSPRDEQFF.

The chain has TRBV18 and TRBJ2-3; 13 bases are a match to TRBD2. There are 19 residues in the CDR3. Trimming took 1 base from V and 2 from J; bases not matched to a gene: 9. The germline gives CDR1 KGHSH, CDR2 LQKENI. The CDR3 nucleotides read TGTGCCAGCTCACCACAGAGGCCGACTAGCGGGAGGCTCACAGATACGCAGTATTTT. It encodes CASSPQRPTSGRLTDTQYF.

This clone appeared a single time. CDR3 DNA: TGCGCCAGCAGCCAAGACGTAGGGACAGGGGGCGCTGAGCTGTTTTTT. Protein sequence: CASSQDVGTGGAELFF. This chain links TRBV4-3 with TRBJ2-2; 12 bases agree with TRBD1. J lost 11 bases, V lost 0 bases, and 7 bases had no gene match. The CDR3 contains 16 residues. Germline V gene lookup returns CDR1 LGHNA and CDR2 YSLEER.

This chain uses TRBV12-5 with TRBJ2-5; D tentatively reads TRBD1 or TRBD2 (5 bases each). Germline V gene lookup returns CDR1 LGHNT and CDR2 FRNRAP. The length of the CDR3 is 14 residues. V was shortened by 4 bases and J by 5 bases, with 14 bases between the two germline ends. This chain's CDR3 is CASGSPGPQETQYF. CDR3 in DNA: TGTGCTAGTGGTTCGCCGGGACCCCAGGAGACCCAGTACTTC.